These 25 T cell receptor beta chains came from one sample sequenced in a study of patients and donors after allogeneic stem cell transplantation. MiXCR, run by TCRdb on the RT-PCR reads, gives a single entry per CDR3 protein. Of roughly 200,000 distinct CDR3 sequences in the sample, 41% are singletons; the top ten hold about 35%. Material: blood, either unsorted or a sorted T cell fraction (not recorded which). These receptors were taken from a human donor who was either an allogeneic HSCT recipient or a stem cell or donor lymphocyte infusion donor (not recorded which). It is not recorded whose cells these are; they may come from a transplant donor.

This clonotype was detected a few times. V is TRBV7-9 and J is TRBJ1-1; 7 nucleotides align to TRBD1. The CDR3 loop spans 15 amino acids. V dropped 5 bases and J dropped 4; count of bases not matched to a gene: 10. Germline assignment: CDR1 SEHNR and CDR2 FQNEAQ (reference sequence). The CDR3 here is CASSTRGLGGTEAFF. The CDR3 nucleotides read TGTGCCAGCAGCACTAGGGGGCTTGGCGGCACTGAAGCTTTCTTT. The full variable domain, its missing parts supplied by reference TRBV7-9 and TRBJ1-1, is DTGVSQNPRHKITKRGQNVTFRCDPISEHNRLYWYRQTLGQGPEFLTYFQNEAQLEKSRLLSDRFSAERPKGSFSTLEIQRTEQGDSAMYLCASSTRGLGGTEAFFGQGTRLTVV.

Many counts were recorded for this clonotype. This chain links TRBV5-1 with TRBJ1-2; D gene uncertain. V was clipped by 1 base and J by 0 bases, with 13 bases between them. The length of the CDR3 is 16 residues. Germline CDR1 reads SGHRS; CDR2 reads YFSETQ. The CDR3 region has the DNA TGCGCCAGCAGCTTGAGGTTTGGTTCGGCTAACTATGGCTACACCTTC. Protein sequence: CASSLRFGSANYGYTF.

This clonotype is labeled as medium-sized (0.01 to 0.1%). The chain recombines TRBV12-3 or TRBV12-4 with TRBJ2-1; the match to TRBD2 covers 10 bases. The ends lost 6 bases at V and 4 bases at J; junction bases unmatched: 9. CDR3 length: 16 residues. CDR3 DNA sequence: TGTGCCAGCAGCCGCGGCGTAGCGGGAGGTTACAATGAGCAGTTCTTC. It codes for CASSRGVAGGYNEQFF.

There are a few counts of this clonotype. V is TRBV5-1 and J is TRBJ2-3; 11 nucleotides align to TRBD2. Germline CDR1 SGHRS, CDR2 YFSETQ. The CDR3 is 16 amino acids. V gave up 0 bases and J gave up 6 bases; unmatched junction bases: 6. The CDR3, as DNA: TGCGCCAGCAGCTTGGAAAGACTAGCGGGACCGGATACGCAGTATTTT. This translates into CASSLERLAGPDTQYF.

This chain uses TRBV6-2 or TRBV6-3 with TRBJ2-1; TRBD2 aligns across 9 bases. Unmatched junction bases numbered 8, after V lost 2 bases and J lost 9 bases. The germline V gene encodes CDR1 MNHEY and CDR2 SVGEGT. CDR3 length: 15 residues. For the CDR3, the DNA is TGTGCCAGCAGTTACGGGGCTAGCGGGATAGGTGAGCAGTTCTTC. Its protein is CASSYGASGIGEQFF.

This clonotype occurred a few times. The chain is built from TRBV7-2 and TRBJ2-1, with 10 nucleotides matching TRBD1. Looked up from germline, CDR1 is SGHTA and CDR2 is FQGNSA. The CDR3 runs 16 residues. V lost 3 bases to trimming and J lost 5 bases; unmatched junction nucleotides: 7. CDR3 bases: TGTGCCAGCAGCTTCAGACAGGGGGCTATCAACAATGAGCAGTTCTTC. As protein: CASSFRQGAINNEQFF.

The chain recombines TRBV12-3 or TRBV12-4 with TRBJ2-1; D possibly corresponds to TRBD2 (6 bases). The CDR3 spans 13 residues. V was pared by 5 bases and J by 6 bases, with 11 bases between. In nucleotides, the CDR3 is TGTGCCAGCAGTGAGACTAGTGGCAATGAGCAGTTCTTC. Encoded protein: CASSETSGNEQFF.

The V and J genes are TRBV4-1 and TRBJ2-1; D ambiguous. The germline CDR1 and CDR2 sequences are MGHRA and YSYEKL. Trimming took 0 bases from V and 2 from J, leaving 5 bases between them. The CDR3 is 14 residues long. The DNA for the CDR3 is TGCGCCAGCAGCCAAGAGCCTACCTACAATGAGCAGTTCTTC. Encoded protein: CASSQEPTYNEQFF.

This chain uses TRBV29-1 with TRBJ1-2, with D unclear. Germline assignment: CDR1 SQVTM and CDR2 ANQGSEA. Trimming took off 4 bases at V and 4 bases at J, with 10 bases between the two ends. This CDR3 is built from 12 residues. The chain's CDR3 is CSVVVATYGYTF. The CDR3 nucleotides read TGCAGCGTTGTTGTCGCTACCTATGGCTACACCTTC.

The DNA of the CDR3 is TGTGCCAGCACCAAAGGGGCGGGATACACCGGGGAGCTGTTTTTT. Translating gives CASTKGAGYTGELFF. The rearrangement joins TRBV12-3 or TRBV12-4 to TRBJ2-2; tentatively, D is TRBD2 (6 bases). The CDR3 runs 15 residues. V was pared by 7 bases and J by 3 bases, with 15 bases between.

V gene TRBV6-5 combines with J gene TRBJ2-1; D may match TRBD1 or TRBD2 (5 bases each). This CDR3 region has 18 residues. The germline V and J ends were trimmed by 0 bases and 0 bases, with 15 bases remaining between them. CDR1 MNHEY and CDR2 SVGAGI come from the germline V gene. The CDR3 bases are TGTGCCAGCAGTTACTCGGGTCCGGGGCGCAGCTCCTACAATGAGCAGTTCTTC. Translation: CASSYSGPGRSSYNEQFF.

This clonotype was seen only once. V gene TRBV4-3 combines with J gene TRBJ2-3; 9 nucleotides line up with TRBD2. CDR3 length equals 15 residues. The junction had 9 bases not matched to a gene; V was cut back by 4 bases and J by 7 bases. Germline CDR1 reads LGHNA; CDR2 reads YSLEER. In DNA form, the CDR3 reads TGCGCCAGCAGCCCAAACCTTAGCGGGAGAAATACGCAGTATTTT. Its translation: CASSPNLSGRNTQYF.

This clonotype was detected only a few times. The genes are TRBV6-2 or TRBV6-3 and TRBJ1-2; no clear D. V lost 4 bases to trimming and J lost 8 bases, with 14 bases between them. The CDR3 contains 13 residues. From germline, CDR1 is MNHEY and CDR2 SVGEGT. CDR3 in amino acids: CASSSRSPGGYTF. In nucleotides, the CDR3 is TGTGCCAGCAGTTCTCGCTCCCCCGGAGGCTACACCTTC.

This clonotype was observed a few times. The V gene is TRBV29-1, the J gene TRBJ1-2; 8 bases map to TRBD1. Trimming cost V 7 bases and J 3 bases; bases outside gene matches: 7. This CDR3 contains 13 residues. CDR1 and CDR2 from the germline V gene are SQVTM and ANQGSEA. This chain's CDR3 is CSAETGQDYGYTF. The CDR3 DNA reads TGCAGCGCCGAAACGGGACAGGACTATGGCTACACCTTC.

CDR3 protein: CASSVAVSLAGGDEQFF. Written as DNA, the CDR3 is TGTGCCAGCAGCGTAGCTGTATCATTAGCGGGAGGGGATGAGCAGTTCTTC. V usage is TRBV9 and J usage is TRBJ2-1; TRBD2 agrees at 11 bases. The trim removed 0 bases at V and 8 bases at J, leaving 10 bases unmatched. The length of the CDR3 is 17 residues. Germline V gene sequence: CDR1 SGDLS, CDR2 YYNGEE.

This chain connects TRBV7-9 to TRBJ2-3, with TRBD1 matching over 10 bases. CDR3 length: 16 residues. Germline loops: CDR1 SEHNR, CDR2 FQNEAQ (reference sequence). V was clipped by 5 bases and J by 4 bases; unmatched bases: 9. The CDR3 spells CASSESGTGAADTQYF. The CDR3 DNA is TGTGCCAGCAGCGAGTCCGGGACAGGGGCGGCAGATACGCAGTATTTT.

The chain recombines TRBV20-1 with TRBJ1-1, with no clear D. Trimming shortened V by 0 bases and J by 7 bases, and 9 bases separated the two germline ends. The germline V gene has CDR1 DFQATT and CDR2 SNEGSKA (reference sequence). The CDR3 length is 12 residues. The CDR3 sequence: CSARDDGFEAFF. CDR3 DNA sequence: TGCAGTGCTAGAGATGACGGGTTTGAAGCTTTCTTT.

The V gene is TRBV6-5, the J gene TRBJ1-5; perhaps TRBD1 as D (5 bases). Trimming pared 2 bases from V and 5 bases from J, leaving 13 bases between. The CDR3 is 15 residues long. Per the germline V gene, CDR1 is MNHEY and CDR2 is SVGAGI. CDR3 nucleotide sequence: TGTGCCAGCAGTTACGACGGGCAGGGCGATCAGCCCCAGCATTTT. It is translated as CASSYDGQGDQPQHF.

The rearrangement joins TRBV6-1 to TRBJ1-1, with 9 nucleotides matching TRBD1. With 3 bases clipped from V and 6 bases from J, the junction kept 5 bases outside the gene matches. The CDR3 loop spans 14 amino acids. CDR1 and CDR2 (germline): MNHNS, SASEGT. This CDR3 reads CASSDGTGWPEAFF. CDR3 bases: TGTGCCAGCAGTGATGGGACAGGGTGGCCTGAAGCTTTCTTT.

The CDR3, as DNA: TGTGCCAGCGGCGGGACTCTTTCCTACAATGAGCAGTTCTTC. Translated: CASGGTLSYNEQFF. V and J are TRBV27 and TRBJ2-1; D might be TRBD2 (6 bases). CDR1 and CDR2 (germline): MNHEY, SMNVEV (reference sequence). Trimming cost V 8 bases and J 1 base, with 12 bases left between them. The length of the CDR3 is 14 residues.

This chain links TRBV7-2 with TRBJ2-2, with 15 bases identical to TRBD2. CDR1 SGHTA and CDR2 FQGNSA come from the germline V gene. The CDR3 loop spans 16 amino acids. J lost 5 bases, V lost 5 bases, and 3 bases had no gene match. Here the CDR3 DNA reads TGTGCCAGCAGCCCGGGACTAGCGGGAGGTACCGGGGAGCTGTTTTTT. Amino acids: CASSPGLAGGTGELFF.

This clonotype appeared a few times. The chain is built from TRBV20-1 and TRBJ1-2; the D is unclear. V shed 4 bases and J shed 5 bases, with 8 bases lying between them. Looked up from germline, CDR1 is DFQATT and CDR2 is SNEGSKA (reference sequence). The CDR3 covers 11 residues. The CDR3 reads CSAMIEYGYTF. In nucleotides, the CDR3 is TGCAGTGCTATGATCGAATATGGCTACACCTTC.

This clonotype was seen a handful of times. CDR3 coding DNA: TGTGCCAGCAGTCCCCTCGGGGGCCATTCACCCCTCCACTTT. Protein product: CASSPLGGHSPLHF. The genes are TRBV12-3 or TRBV12-4 and TRBJ1-6; D is possibly TRBD1 (6 bases). The V end lost 5 bases, the J end lost 8 bases, and 13 bases lay between the germline ends. CDR3 size: 14 residues.

Of note for this clonotype: At one boundary the junction diverges from the germline segment, which might be a read error. This chain links TRBV7-9 with TRBJ1-2; perhaps TRBD1 as D (6 bases). Germline V CDR1 and CDR2: SEHNR, FQNEAQ (reference sequence). The CDR3 extends over 13 amino acids. The CDR3 bases are TGCCTAGTGGGGGGCTGGTTTAACTATGGCTACACCTTC. Translated, it gives CLVGGWFNYGYTF.

This clonotype turned up a few times. This chain uses TRBV12-3 or TRBV12-4 with TRBJ2-1; no clear D gene. This CDR3 contains 12 residues. Trimming removed 6 bases at V and 4 bases at J, with 7 bases between. Written as DNA, the CDR3 is TGTGCCAGCAGGGACGTTTACAATGAGCAGTTCTTC. Encoded protein: CASRDVYNEQFF.